This T cell receptor (beta chain) was documented in a study of cytomegalovirus exposure and HLA in healthy donors. Study-wide context: Within an early data release were about 85 million unique TCRs drawn from HLA-typed donors. Broader study findings: It was reported that the classifier diagnosed cytomegalovirus status with high specificity and sensitivity in both the original and validation cohorts.

Regarding this clone: The antigen remains unidentified.

It was with 60 Vbeta and 13 Jbeta primers that the PCR ran. Sequenced by immunoSEQ multiplex PCR; TCRdb stores in-frame clones only, minus some. The table lists roughly 110,000 clones, around four fifths of them singletons, with 1.5% to 2% in the top ten. The germline gives CDR1 SGHNT, CDR2 YYREEE (reference sequence). V lost 4 bases, J lost 3 bases, and 6 bases stayed unmatched. This CDR3 has 14 amino acids. The sequencing sample was made of PBMCs. The chain recombines TRBV5-4 with TRBJ2-7; 8 nucleotides align to TRBD1. The origin of this receptor is a middle-aged man in good health and CMV-seronegative. CDR3 protein: CASSKTGAVYEQYF. The CDR3 DNA follows: TGTGCCAGCAGCAAGACAGGGGCGGTCTACGAGCAGTACTTC.